This T cell receptor (beta chain) was found in a study of early T cells in non-severe SARS-CoV-2 infection. Study details: Bulk RNA taken from unsorted whole blood was sequenced, leaving chains unpaired.

Germline values: CDR1 SEHNR, CDR2 FQNEAQ (reference sequence). The V gene end was trimmed by 6 bases and the J gene end by 2 bases; junction bases not matched to a gene: 3. The CDR3 totals 16 residues. About this clonotype itself: Its target is not known.

Study results and limitations: The VDJdb matching leaned toward anti-spike CD8 responses and overlooked private and CD4 specificities.

Attachment of unique molecular identifiers was made to individual cDNA molecules. MiXCR was run by TCRdb on the 5' RACE reads, yielding one entry per CDR3 protein. This sample has tens of thousands of distinct CDR3 sequences, with approximately 12% found just once. The receptor's source is an adult who was a healthcare worker with PCR-confirmed SARS-CoV-2 infection or an uninfected control (not recorded which). Sequenced sample: whole blood. The chain couples TRBV7-9 to TRBJ2-2, with 13 bases aligning to TRBD2. CDR3 nucleotides: TGTGCCAGCAGTGAGGGACTAGCGGGAAACACCGGGGAGCTGTTTTTT. Translated, it gives CASSEGLAGNTGELFF.